The 26 T cell receptor beta chains listed next were all sequenced from one sample in a study of blood T cell repertoires in COVID-19. Sequencing used immunoSEQ multiplex PCR; TCRdb keeps in-frame clones, though not all of them. The table lists about 220,000 clones, more than 70% of them singletons. Specimen: peripheral blood. The receptor set was obtained from a human donor in a cohort sampled during active COVID-19.

The chain is built from TRBV28 and TRBJ1-2; tentative D call: TRBD1 (6 bases). CDR1 is MDHEN and CDR2 is SYDVKM in the germline V gene. Trimming removed 11 bases from V and 6 bases from J, with 19 bases in between. The CDR3 contains 13 residues. As DNA, the CDR3 is TGTGCCGGACGTCGAGGGGGTAGGAATGGCTACACCTTC. Residues: CAGRRGGRNGYTF.

Only a few counts were recorded for this clone. The V call is TRBV9, the J call TRBJ1-4; perhaps TRBD1 as D (6 bases). V gave up 3 bases and J gave up 10 bases, with 19 bases separating them. Germline V gene lookup returns CDR1 SGDLS and CDR2 YYNGEE. This CDR3 is 15 amino acids long. In nucleotides, the CDR3 is TGTGCCAGCAGCGCTACGGACAGCCGGAAGGGAAAACTGTTTTTT. This sequence encodes CASSATDSRKGKLFF.

This chain joins TRBV7-9 and TRBJ2-7; 8 bases agree with TRBD1. Germline CDR1 SEHNR, CDR2 FQNEAQ (reference sequence). Trimming at V came to 3 bases and at J to 6 bases, leaving 4 bases not matched to a gene. The CDR3 has 13 amino acids. CDR3 bases: TGTGCCAGCAGCTTTGGACAGGGTCGCGAGCAGTACTTC. Amino acid sequence: CASSFGQGREQYF.

J is TRBJ2-2 and V is TRBV9, with 7 positions matching TRBD1. With 3 bases clipped from V and 4 bases from J, the junction kept 3 bases outside the gene matches. CDR1 SGDLS and CDR2 YYNGEE come from the germline V gene. This CDR3 has 14 residues. The chain's CDR3 is CASSDRQGTGELFF. CDR3 sequence (DNA): TGTGCCAGCAGCGACCGACAGGGCACCGGGGAGCTGTTTTTT. The full variable domain, in which reference TRBV9 and TRBJ2-2 provide the parts outside the CDR3, is DSGVTQTPKHLITATGQRVTLRCSPRSGDLSVYWYQQSLDQGLQFLIQYYNGEERAKGNILERFSAQQFPDLHSELNLSSLELGDSALYFCASSDRQGTGELFFGEGSRLTVL.

The V gene is TRBV7-2, the J gene TRBJ2-4; 7 positions match TRBD2. CDR3 size: 14 residues. V was clipped by 1 base and J by 8 bases; unmatched bases: 5. Germline loops: CDR1 SGHTA, CDR2 FQGNSA. The CDR3 nucleotides are TGTGCCAGCAGCTTAGAAGGGGCGGGAGACATTCAGTACTTC. It yields the protein CASSLEGAGDIQYF.

The rearrangement joins TRBV7-8 to TRBJ1-2, with TRBD1 matching 8 bases. Germline loops: CDR1 SGHVS, CDR2 FQNEAQ. The length of the CDR3 is 14 residues. The V and J ends lost 4 bases and 2 bases, in that order; junction bases with no gene match: 3. The CDR3 loop reads CASSWTGRNYGYTF. CDR3 nucleotide sequence: TGTGCCAGCAGCTGGACAGGGCGAAACTATGGCTACACCTTC.

J is TRBJ1-1 and V is TRBV5-1; D perhaps matches TRBD1 (6 bases). The CDR3 sequence is 15 residues long. V lost 2 bases to trimming and J lost 1 base, with 12 bases between them. Germline V gene data show CDR1 as SGHRS and CDR2 as YFSETQ. CDR3 in amino acids: CASSFKQGANTEAFF. The CDR3 DNA reads TGCGCCAGCAGCTTTAAACAGGGAGCGAACACTGAAGCTTTCTTT.

The chain carries TRBV6-5 and TRBJ1-1, with 8 bases lining up with TRBD1. The CDR3 covers 12 residues. The ends lost 7 bases at V and 8 bases at J; junction bases unmatched: 6. Germline V gene data show CDR1 as MNHEY and CDR2 as SVGAGI. CDR3 DNA: TGTGCCAGCACTCGAGGACAGGGCGAAGCTTTCTTT. Translated: CASTRGQGEAFF.

The chain couples TRBV19 to TRBJ2-2; 9 bases align to TRBD1. V was pared by 7 bases and J by 0 bases, with 3 bases of the junction left unmatched. Germline V gene lookup returns CDR1 LNHDA and CDR2 SQIVND (reference sequence). The CDR3 covers 15 residues. The CDR3 protein is CASNDRGANTGELFF. In DNA form, the CDR3 reads TGTGCCAGTAATGACAGGGGGGCGAACACCGGGGAGCTGTTTTTT.

The J gene is TRBJ1-1, the V gene TRBV12-3 or TRBV12-4; weak D call: TRBD1 (6 bases). The CDR3 runs to 13 residues. Trimming stripped 2 bases from V and 3 bases from J, with 7 bases between. In nucleotides, the CDR3 is TGTGCCAGCAGTTTACAGGGGTACACTGAAGCTTTCTTT. It specifies CASSLQGYTEAFF.

This clone was seen once. This sequence joins TRBV24-1 and TRBJ2-5; 8 bases are a match to TRBD2. Germline loops: CDR1 KGHDR, CDR2 SFDVKD. The V gene end was trimmed by 1 base and the J gene end by 1 base; junction bases not matched to a gene: 1. The CDR3 length is 15 residues. The CDR3 reads CATSDFREGQETQYF. CDR3 bases: TGTGCCACCAGTGATTTCCGGGAGGGCCAAGAGACCCAGTACTTC.

V gene TRBV5-1 combines with J gene TRBJ2-5; 8 nucleotides agree with TRBD2. This CDR3 region has 17 residues. CDR1 is SGHRS, CDR2 YFSETQ, per germline. V shed 4 bases, J shed 1 base, and the junction held 12 bases outside the gene matches. The CDR3 bases are TGCGCCAGCAGCATTAACCCTCCTGCGGGAGGCCAAGAGACCCAGTACTTC. It yields the protein CASSINPPAGGQETQYF.

This chain uses TRBV5-1 with TRBJ2-3, with D unresolved. Trimming removed 0 bases from V and 1 base from J, with 9 bases in between. Germline V gives CDR1 SGHRS, CDR2 YFSETQ. The CDR3 is made up of 15 amino acids. CDR3 loop: CASSLVTEGTDTQYF. The CDR3 coding sequence is TGCGCCAGCAGCTTGGTCACTGAAGGCACAGATACGCAGTATTTT.

The genes are TRBV19 and TRBJ1-1; D call uncertain. From germline, CDR1 is LNHDA and CDR2 SQIVND (reference sequence). Trimming shortened V by 10 bases and J by 5 bases, and 14 bases separated the two germline ends. The CDR3 runs to 12 residues. CDR3 in DNA: TGTGCCACGGACCAGGAGGAGACTGAAGCTTTCTTT. Residues: CATDQEETEAFF.

This sequence joins TRBV7-9 and TRBJ2-6, with a tentative D call TRBD1 (6 bases). The V gene lost 4 bases and the J gene lost 4 bases, with 8 bases spanning the gap. The germline CDR1 and CDR2 sequences are SEHNR and FQNEAQ (reference sequence). The CDR3 extends over 14 amino acids. This CDR3 reads CASSSGVGANVLTF. CDR3 nucleotides: TGTGCCAGCAGCTCAGGGGTCGGGGCCAACGTCCTGACTTTC.

This chain connects TRBV28 to TRBJ1-6, with D possibly matching TRBD1 (6 bases). Germline values: CDR1 MDHEN, CDR2 SYDVKM. Deletions cut 7 bases from V and 7 bases from J, with 17 bases between. CDR3 length: 15 residues. The CDR3 spells CASNPVSRGNSPLHF. The DNA of the CDR3 is TGTGCCAGCAATCCGGTTAGTAGGGGGAATTCACCCCTCCACTTT.

The genes are TRBV19 and TRBJ1-1, with 8 bases identical to TRBD1. This CDR3 has 12 residues. The germline gives CDR1 LNHDA, CDR2 SQIVND (reference sequence). Trimming removed 6 bases from V and 5 bases from J; junction bases left unmatched: 2. CDR3 in DNA: TGTGCCAGTAGCTACAGGGGGACTGAAGCTTTCTTT. Translated: CASSYRGTEAFF.

A remark on this clone: The sample contains more than one DNA sequence encoding this CDR3. The chain has TRBV5-8 and TRBJ1-1; D gene unclear. This CDR3 contains 13 residues. With 0 bases removed from V and 5 bases from J, the gap between germline ends came to 8 bases. Germline V CDR1 and CDR2: SGHTS, YDEGEE. The CDR3 DNA sequence: TGTGCCAGCAGCTTGGCAACGGGAACTGAAGCTTTCTTT. Protein product: CASSLATGTEAFF.

V gene TRBV24-1 combines with J gene TRBJ1-1; D is uncertain. Germline V gene lookup returns CDR1 KGHDR and CDR2 SFDVKD. The CDR3 is 14 residues long. Trimming removed 2 bases from V and 3 bases from J, with 9 bases in between. This chain's CDR3 is CATSDSLRDTEAFF. In DNA form, the CDR3 reads TGTGCCACCAGTGATTCATTGCGGGACACTGAAGCTTTCTTT.

This clone has a single count. J is TRBJ1-2 and V is TRBV2, with D perhaps TRBD1 (6 bases). Germline lookup yields CDR1 SNHLY and CDR2 FYNNEI. The CDR3 consists of 14 residues. The germline V and J ends were trimmed by 5 bases and 4 bases, with 14 bases remaining between them. CDR3 sequence: CASSKMRDTYGYTF. CDR3 DNA sequence: TGTGCCAGCAGTAAGATGAGGGACACCTATGGCTACACCTTC.

The rearrangement uses TRBV19 and TRBJ2-3; 7 bases line up with TRBD2. V trimming: 3 bases; J trimming: 0 bases; junction bases outside the gene matches: 6. CDR3 size: 16 residues. CDR1 LNHDA and CDR2 SQIVND come from the germline V gene (reference sequence). DNA of the CDR3: TGTGCCAGTAGTATGGGAGGGACTCAGAGCACAGATACGCAGTATTTT. Protein: CASSMGGTQSTDTQYF.

This clone was recorded a few times. J is TRBJ2-1 and V is TRBV27; perhaps TRBD2 as D (6 bases). Germline V lookup: CDR1 MNHEY, CDR2 SMNVEV (reference sequence). The CDR3 consists of 14 residues. V lost 7 bases, J lost 1 base, and 11 bases lay in between. CDR3 bases: TGTGCCAGCACCCGGAGGGCTTCCTACAATGAGCAGTTCTTC. Amino acid sequence: CASTRRASYNEQFF.

In DNA, the CDR3 is TGTGCCAGCAGTGAGTGGACTAGCGGTCTTGGTGAGCAGTTCTTC. Amino acids: CASSEWTSGLGEQFF. This sequence joins TRBV2 and TRBJ2-1; 10 nucleotides line up with TRBD2. The CDR3 spans 15 residues. CDR1 and CDR2 from the germline V gene are SNHLY and FYNNEI. The junction had 8 bases not matched to a gene; V was cut back by 3 bases and J by 9 bases.

This clone was seen only a few times. The V call is TRBV19, the J call TRBJ1-1; D uncertain. The germline V gene encodes CDR1 LNHDA and CDR2 SQIVND (reference sequence). The length of the CDR3 is 14 residues. Trimming shortened V by 2 bases and J by 1 base, and 8 bases separated the two germline ends. CDR3 protein: CASSIFGGNTEAFF. The CDR3 DNA follows: TGTGCCAGTAGTATATTTGGAGGGAACACTGAAGCTTTCTTT.

The chain recombines TRBV15 with TRBJ2-7; 8 positions agree with TRBD2. This CDR3 spans 13 amino acids. Germline CDR1 reads LNHNV; CDR2 reads YYDKDF (reference sequence). Germline trimming cut 5 bases from V and 3 bases from J; bases unmatched to any gene: 3. CDR3 nucleotides: TGTGCCACCAGCCGTACTAGCGGCTACGAGCAGTACTTC. As protein: CATSRTSGYEQYF. The full variable domain, completed using reference TRBV15 and TRBJ2-7, is DAMVIQNPRYQVTQFGKPVTLSCSQTLNHNVMYWYQQKSSQAPKLLFHYYDKDFNNEADTPDNFQSRRPNTSFCFLDIRSPGLGDTAMYLCATSRTSGYEQYFGPGTRLTVT.

The chain combines TRBV19 with TRBJ2-3, with D unclear. This CDR3 is built from 13 residues. V dropped 5 bases and J dropped 4 bases, with 10 bases sitting between them. The germline gives CDR1 LNHDA, CDR2 SQIVND (reference sequence). The CDR3 loop reads CASSARLADTQYF. CDR3 nucleotides: TGTGCCAGTAGTGCTCGACTCGCAGATACGCAGTATTTT.